One sample yielded the 26 T cell receptor beta chains listed below, sequenced in a study of blood T cell repertoires in COVID-19. TCRdb's copy holds only in-frame clones and misses some; the assay was immunoSEQ multiplex PCR. In the table there are about 200,000 clones, approximately 82% of which are singletons. Sequencing was done on a sample of peripheral blood. The receptors come from a woman aged 40 to 50 with acute or convalescent COVID-19.

The chain has TRBV5-6 and TRBJ1-2; no firm D call. Germline-derived CDR1 and CDR2 are SGHDT and YYEEEE. The CDR3 contains 15 residues. The V and J ends lost 2 bases and 8 bases respectively, with 19 bases between them. Written as DNA, the CDR3 is TGTGCCAGCAGCTTAGCCAGGCAACCCCTTGGGGGCTACACCTTC. Its protein product is CASSLARQPLGGYTF.

This clone was observed a handful of times. This same CDR3 is encoded by further DNA sequences in the sample. J is TRBJ1-5 and V is TRBV7-6; D remains unclear. V was pared by 0 bases and J by 5 bases, with 5 bases between. CDR3 length: 13 residues. The germline V gene has CDR1 SGHVS and CDR2 FNYEAQ. CDR3 protein: CASSLALDQPQHF. CDR3 DNA: TGTGCCAGCAGCTTAGCACTTGATCAGCCCCAGCATTTT. Variable domain in full (rest from reference TRBV7-6 and TRBJ1-5): GAGVSQSPRYKVTKRGQDVALRCDPISGHVSLYWYRQALGQGPEFLTYFNYEAQQDKSGLPNDRFSAERPEGSISTLTIQRTEQRDSAMYRCASSLALDQPQHFGDGTRLSIL.

The rearrangement joins TRBV19 to TRBJ2-3; 9 nucleotides agree with TRBD1. J was trimmed by 7 bases and V by 3 bases; bases with no gene match: 8. The CDR3 is 15 residues long. From germline, CDR1 is LNHDA and CDR2 SQIVND (reference sequence). The CDR3 sequence is CASSMGTGWDHTQYF. Written as DNA, the CDR3 is TGTGCCAGTAGTATGGGGACAGGGTGGGACCATACGCAGTATTTT.

The CDR3 region has the DNA TGTGCCTGGAGTGTTAGTCGGGGGGGGCACACTGAAGCTTTCTTT. This gives the protein CAWSVSRGGHTEAFF. The J gene is TRBJ1-1, the V gene TRBV30; a possible D gene is TRBD1 (6 bases). The CDR3 runs 15 residues. Germline lookup yields CDR1 GTSNPN and CDR2 SVGIG (reference sequence). Between the trimmed V and J ends, which lost 0 bases and 3 bases, there was a span of 14 bases.

The sample holds a few counts of this clone. CDR3 amino acids: CASSPGLQETQYF. CDR3 in DNA: TGTGCCAGCAGCCCGGGACTTCAAGAGACCCAGTACTTC. This sequence joins TRBV5-4 and TRBJ2-5, with D possibly matching TRBD2 (6 bases). This CDR3 is built from 13 residues. V lost 4 bases to trimming and J lost 2 bases, with 9 bases between them. CDR1 is SGHNT, CDR2 YYREEE, per germline (reference sequence).

The chain has TRBV3-1 (or the pseudogene TRBV3-2) and TRBJ2-2; no clear D. Trimming left V 1 base short and J 6 bases short, with 6 bases between. Germline V gene sequence: CDR1 LGHDT, CDR2 YNNKEL (reference sequence). The CDR3 has 13 amino acids. CDR3 in amino acids: CASSQGASGELFF. CDR3 in DNA: TGTGCCAGCAGCCAAGGGGCATCCGGGGAGCTGTTTTTT.

The chain has TRBV3-1 (or the pseudogene TRBV3-2) and TRBJ2-2; 7 bases align to TRBD2. Germline values: CDR1 LGHDT, CDR2 YNNKEL (reference sequence). The CDR3 totals 15 residues. After removal of 4 bases from V and 0 bases from J, the junction contained 2 bases not matched to a gene. DNA for the CDR3: TGTGCCAGCAGCCCTAGCGGAGCGAACACCGGGGAGCTGTTTTTT. This translates into CASSPSGANTGELFF.

The chain uses TRBV4-1 and TRBJ1-2, with D possibly being TRBD1 (5 bases). Trimming left V 1 base short and J 1 base short, with 10 bases between. Germline CDR1 and CDR2: MGHRA and YSYEKL. The length of the CDR3 is 15 residues. This chain's CDR3 is CASSQVDQGNYGYTF. CDR3 nucleotide sequence: TGCGCCAGCAGCCAAGTTGATCAGGGTAACTATGGCTACACCTTC.

V is TRBV9 and J is TRBJ1-5, with D perhaps matching TRBD1 (5 bases). Germline CDR1 reads SGDLS; CDR2 reads YYNGEE. V lost 1 base and J lost 5, with 13 bases in between. The CDR3 is made up of 15 amino acids. As DNA, the CDR3 is TGTGCCAGCAGCGTATTTTCAGGGCTCGATCAGCCCCAGCATTTT. It specifies CASSVFSGLDQPQHF.

The rearrangement uses TRBV15 and TRBJ1-2, with D perhaps TRBD1 (5 bases). V lost 8 bases and J 2 bases, leaving 15 bases between the germline ends. Germline lookup yields CDR1 LNHNV and CDR2 YYDKDF (reference sequence). The CDR3 is made up of 14 amino acids. For the CDR3, the DNA is TGTGCCACCCGCCACGACCCAGGGAACTATGGCTACACCTTC. Its protein is CATRHDPGNYGYTF.

The chain couples TRBV29-1 to TRBJ2-2, with D tentatively TRBD1 (6 bases). Germline assignment: CDR1 SQVTM and CDR2 ANQGSEA. The CDR3 runs 13 residues. V dropped 0 bases and J dropped 7 bases, with 9 bases sitting between them. CDR3 residues: CSVEDRGNGELFF. DNA of the CDR3: TGCAGCGTTGAAGACAGGGGAAACGGGGAGCTGTTTTTT.

In this sample, this clone turned up once. V and J are TRBV19 and TRBJ2-7, with 9 bases identical to TRBD1. This CDR3 is built from 15 residues. Germline lookup yields CDR1 LNHDA and CDR2 SQIVND (reference sequence). V lost 3 bases, J lost 6 bases, and 9 bases stayed unmatched. CDR3 loop: CASSIRGQGKSEQYF. For the CDR3, the DNA is TGTGCCAGTAGTATTAGGGGACAGGGCAAAAGCGAGCAGTACTTC.

This clone was seen more than once but under ten times. The chain uses TRBV15 and TRBJ2-3; maybe TRBD1 (6 bases). Per the germline V gene, CDR1 is LNHNV and CDR2 is YYDKDF (reference sequence). The CDR3 runs 14 residues. The V gene lost 5 bases and the J gene lost 0 bases, with 9 bases spanning the gap. In DNA, the CDR3 is TGTGCCACCAGCCTTGGACAGAGCACAGATACGCAGTATTTT. Protein: CATSLGQSTDTQYF.

V gene TRBV4-3 combines with J gene TRBJ2-2, with D perhaps matching TRBD2 (5 bases). V lost 4 bases, J lost 6 bases, and 12 bases lay in between. CDR3 length equals 14 residues. Looked up from germline, CDR1 is LGHNA and CDR2 is YSLEER. The CDR3 DNA reads as TGCGCCAGCAGCCGGGCGAGAGGGTCCGGGGAGCTGTTTTTT. Amino acid sequence: CASSRARGSGELFF.

The chain is built from TRBV9 and TRBJ2-1, with 9 positions matching TRBD1. CDR3 length equals 15 residues. Trimming took 4 bases from V and 1 from J; bases not matched to a gene: 3. Germline V CDR1 and CDR2: SGDLS, YYNGEE. The CDR3 bases are TGTGCCAGCAGCTACGGACAGGGGTCCTACAATGAGCAGTTCTTC. As protein: CASSYGQGSYNEQFF.

The chain is built from TRBV6-1 and TRBJ1-1; no definite D call. Looked up from germline, CDR1 is MNHNS and CDR2 is SASEGT. The V and J ends lost 0 bases and 4 bases respectively, with 9 bases between them. The CDR3 loop spans 14 amino acids. This CDR3 is CASSEAWSGTEAFF. CDR3 DNA: TGTGCCAGCAGTGAAGCTTGGAGTGGCACTGAAGCTTTCTTT.

This clone was observed a few times. The rearrangement links TRBV14 to TRBJ2-5, with 8 positions matching TRBD2. CDR1 and CDR2 from the germline V gene are SGHDN and FVKESK. V lost 1 base and J lost 5; bases outside the gene matches: 15. The CDR3 is 18 amino acids. The CDR3 protein is CASSQVRGSGGPWETQYF. The CDR3 nucleotides are TGTGCCAGCAGCCAAGTTAGAGGTTCGGGAGGGCCCTGGGAGACCCAGTACTTC.

The rearrangement uses TRBV2 and TRBJ1-2, with a tentative D call TRBD1 (5 bases). Germline V gives CDR1 SNHLY, CDR2 FYNNEI. The CDR3 spans 15 residues. Trimming took off 4 bases at V and 2 bases at J, with 14 bases between the two ends. The CDR3 loop reads CASSVPSTENYGYTF. DNA for the CDR3: TGTGCCAGCAGTGTTCCGTCGACAGAAAACTATGGCTACACCTTC.

This chain connects TRBV24-1 to TRBJ1-2; no definite D call. The CDR3 covers 13 residues. Per germline, CDR1 KGHDR and CDR2 SFDVKD. Trimming left V 4 bases short and J 7 bases short, with 12 bases between. CDR3 in DNA: TGTGCCACCAGTGACTCCGACGAGGGTGGCTACACCTTC. This codes for CATSDSDEGGYTF.

The V gene is TRBV24-1, the J gene TRBJ1-4, with D possibly matching TRBD1 (5 bases). The length of the CDR3 is 15 residues. The germline V gene has CDR1 KGHDR and CDR2 SFDVKD. Trimming removed 3 bases from V and 4 bases from J, with 11 bases in between. For the CDR3, the DNA is TGTGCCACCAGTGATCCTGACAGTTTTAATGAAAAACTGTTTTTT. It encodes CATSDPDSFNEKLFF.

The chain joins TRBV19 to TRBJ1-1; D perhaps matches TRBD1 (5 bases). Germline CDR1 and CDR2: LNHDA and SQIVND (reference sequence). The CDR3 contains 13 residues. V lost 4 bases, J lost 9 bases, and 15 bases lay in between. CDR3 DNA: TGTGCCAGTAGTAACGGGGGTTGGGGGAAAGCTTTCTTT. Translation: CASSNGGWGKAFF.

The CDR3 is CASRVRDRPTGELFF. CDR3 coding DNA: TGTGCCAGCAGAGTCCGGGACAGACCCACCGGGGAGCTGTTTTTT. This chain uses TRBV5-8 with TRBJ2-2; 7 bases are a match to TRBD1. Germline CDR1 is SGHTS and CDR2 is YDEGEE. The CDR3 has 15 amino acids. V lost 5 bases and J lost 4; bases outside the gene matches: 8. The full variable domain, its missing parts supplied by reference TRBV5-8 and TRBJ2-2, is EAGVTQSPTHLIKTRGQQATLRCSPISGHTSVYWYQQALGLGLQFLLWYDEGEERNRGNFPPRFSGRQFPNYSSELNVNALELEDSALYLCASRVRDRPTGELFFGEGSRLTVL.

V gene TRBV4-3 combines with J gene TRBJ1-2; TRBD1 aligns across 8 bases. The length of the CDR3 is 15 residues. CDR1 and CDR2 (germline): LGHNA, YSLEER. V lost 3 bases to trimming and J lost 4 bases; unmatched junction nucleotides: 7. CDR3 amino acids: CASSQNRQGPYGYTF. The CDR3 DNA follows: TGCGCCAGCAGCCAGAACCGACAGGGGCCCTATGGCTACACCTTC.

The chain has TRBV6-6 and TRBJ2-7; D remains ambiguous. The CDR3 is 13 amino acids. V was trimmed by 2 bases and J by 4 bases, leaving 9 bases between them. Germline-derived CDR1 and CDR2 are MNHNY and SVGAGI (reference sequence). This chain's CDR3 is CASSYRDGYEQYF. In nucleotides, the CDR3 is TGTGCCAGCAGTTACCGCGATGGTTACGAGCAGTACTTC.

V is TRBV4-1 and J is TRBJ2-7, with 7 bases lining up with TRBD2. The CDR3 runs to 15 residues. CDR1 MGHRA and CDR2 YSYEKL come from the germline V gene. Germline trimming cut 0 bases from V and 0 bases from J; bases unmatched to any gene: 2. Here the CDR3 reads CASSQESGGSYEQYF. The CDR3 region has the DNA TGCGCCAGCAGCCAAGAGTCGGGGGGCTCCTACGAGCAGTACTTC.

The chain uses TRBV7-6 and TRBJ1-3; D uncertain. The V gene lost 5 bases and the J gene lost 1 base, with 6 bases spanning the gap. The germline V gene encodes CDR1 SGHVS and CDR2 FNYEAQ. CDR3 length: 13 residues. The CDR3 spells CASSGRSGNTIYF. The CDR3 DNA is TGTGCCAGCAGCGGCAGGTCTGGAAACACCATATATTTT.